Listed below are T cell receptor beta chains from one sample, sequenced in a study of blood T cell repertoires in COVID-19. Produced via immunoSEQ multiplex PCR; TCRdb's table is partial and in-frame only. The sample holds about 150,000 clones, around 90% seen once. The sample was PBMCs or T cells enriched from blood (not recorded which). These receptors were collected from a woman aged 35 to 49 who had been exposed to COVID-19. The CDR3 runs from the conserved cysteine through the conserved F or W. The order of the fields is D gene, clone size, J gene, V gene, CDR3 protein, CDR3 DNA. D genes are given only for firm matches. Only part of the rows carry a size: once, few, many, or a class if the clone is expanded.

.	once	TRBJ1-5	TRBV6-5	CASSPEVPSNQPQHF	TGTGCCAGCAGTCCCGAGGTCCCTAGCAATCAGCCCCAGCATTTT
TRBD1	once	TRBJ2-1	TRBV12-5	CASGSAQGVVLRAVVNEQFF	TGTGCTAGTGGTTCCGCACAGGGGGTAGTTCTAAGGGCCGTGGTAAATGAGCAGTTCTTC
.	.	TRBJ2-7	TRBV28	CASSLESRYEQYF	TGTGCCAGCAGTTTAGAGTCGCGGTACGAGCAGTACTTC
TRBD1	.	TRBJ2-7	TRBV5-1	CASSSGDRFNEQYF	TGCGCCAGCAGCTCCGGGGACAGGTTCAACGAGCAGTACTTC
.	.	TRBJ2-1	TRBV18	CASSPPSGSYNEQFF	TGTGCCAGCTCACCACCCAGCGGGTCTTACAATGAGCAGTTCTTC
TRBD1	.	TRBJ1-4	TRBV28	CASQGEEKLFF	TGTGCCAGCCAGGGGGAGGAAAAACTGTTTTTT
TRBD1	.	TRBJ2-7	TRBV5-1	CASSWGQGLNEQYF	TGCGCCAGCAGCTGGGGACAGGGCCTAAACGAGCAGTACTTC
.	.	TRBJ1-5	TRBV2	CASSEQDNQPQHF	TGTGCCAGCAGTGAACAGGACAATCAGCCCCAGCATTTT
.	.	TRBJ1-6	TRBV28	CASSLAQGNSPLHF	TGTGCCAGCAGTTTAGCTCAGGGGAATTCACCCCTCCACTTT
.	.	TRBJ1-1	TRBV18	CASSREREAFF	TGTGCCAGCTCCCGCGAGAGGGAGGCTTTCTTT
TRBD1	.	TRBJ2-7	TRBV9	CASSVATTGGEQYF	TGTGCCAGCAGCGTAGCTACAACAGGGGGCGAGCAGTACTTC
.	.	TRBJ1-3	TRBV2	CASRRAWAGNTIYF	TGTGCCAGTAGGAGGGCTTGGGCTGGAAACACCATATATTTT
TRBD2	once	TRBJ2-5	TRBV4-1	CASSQDTGGMETQYF	TGCGCCAGCAGCCAAGATACGGGAGGAATGGAGACCCAGTACTTC
.	.	TRBJ1-6	TRBV25-1	CASSASGNSPLHF	TGTGCCAGCAGCGCCTCGGGAAATTCACCCCTCCACTTT
TRBD2	once	TRBJ2-7	TRBV6-5	CASFTSGQGEQYF	TGTGCCAGCTTTACTAGCGGCCAGGGCGAGCAGTACTTC
TRBD1	.	TRBJ1-2	TRBV4-3	CASSQDQGQGQLYGYTF	TGCGCCAGCAGCCAAGATCAAGGACAGGGGCAACTCTATGGCTACACCTTC
.	.	TRBJ1-1	TRBV7-8	CASSLAGSLEAFF	TGTGCCAGCAGCTTAGCAGGGAGCCTTGAAGCTTTCTTT
.	.	TRBJ1-4	TRBV4-3	CASSQTGGTANEKLFF	TGCGCCAGCAGCCAAACGGGAGGTACTGCTAATGAAAAACTGTTTTTT
.	.	TRBJ2-5	TRBV3-1/TRBV3-2	CASSPRTETQYF	TGTGCCAGCAGCCCGCGAACCGAGACCCAGTACTTC
.	.	TRBJ2-7	TRBV27	CASSSGGPGEQYF	TGTGCCAGCAGTTCCGGAGGGCCGGGGGAGCAGTACTTC
.	.	TRBJ2-1	TRBV5-5	CASSLFRGHNEQFF	TGTGCCAGCAGCCTCTTCAGGGGCCACAATGAGCAGTTCTTC
.	once	TRBJ1-2	TRBV29-1	CSVAPDRENGYTF	TGCAGCGTTGCCCCGGACAGAGAGAATGGCTACACCTTC